Presented here are 14 T cell receptor beta chains from one specimen sequenced in a study of early T cells in non-severe SARS-CoV-2 infection. TCRdb redid the calling of the 5' RACE reads with MiXCR, one entry per CDR3 protein. The sample carries under 95,000 distinct CDR3 sequences, about 16% recorded once. The material sequenced was whole blood. These TCRs come from an adult who was a healthcare worker with PCR-confirmed SARS-CoV-2 infection or an uninfected control (not recorded which).

The chain uses TRBV20-1 and TRBJ2-5, with 11 positions matching TRBD2. Germline assignment: CDR1 DFQATT and CDR2 SNEGSKA (reference sequence). V was clipped by 3 bases and J by 2 bases; unmatched bases: 8. The CDR3 is 16 residues long. In nucleotides, the CDR3 is TGCAGTGCTAGCCGTGGGACTAGCGGCTTTCAAGAGACCCAGTACTTC. It codes for CSASRGTSGFQETQYF.

CDR3 nucleotides: TGTGCCATCAGTGAGGATAAATTTGGAACTGAAGCTTTCTTT. This encodes CAISEDKFGTEAFF. This chain uses TRBV10-3 with TRBJ1-1; D not resolved. The length of the CDR3 is 14 residues. V lost 2 bases and J lost 5, with 12 bases in between. CDR1 is ENHRY and CDR2 is SYGVKD in the germline V gene.

The rearrangement links TRBV6-5 to TRBJ1-1, with TRBD1 matching 11 bases. Germline V gene data show CDR1 as MNHEY and CDR2 as SVGAGI. The CDR3 is 14 residues long. V lost 6 bases to trimming and J lost 5 bases; unmatched junction nucleotides: 5. CDR3 protein: CASRFRDRGTEAFF. DNA for the CDR3: TGTGCCAGCAGGTTTCGGGACAGGGGGACTGAAGCTTTCTTT.

The CDR3 nucleotides read TGTGCCACCAGGGGGTTCGGGGAGAACACTGAAGCTTTCTTT. Its translation: CATRGFGENTEAFF. The chain is built from TRBV24-1 and TRBJ1-1; D not resolved. The CDR3 loop spans 14 amino acids. V lost 7 bases, J lost 1 base, and 12 bases lay in between. Per the germline V gene, CDR1 is KGHDR and CDR2 is SFDVKD.

This clonotype has a handful of counts. The chain uses TRBV20-1 and TRBJ1-6; D perhaps matches TRBD1 (5 bases). The CDR3 extends over 13 amino acids. Germline V gene sequence: CDR1 DFQATT, CDR2 SNEGSKA (reference sequence). The chain's CDR3 is CSGRGREGSSLHF. The DNA for the CDR3 is TGCAGCGGGCGGGGCAGGGAAGGGTCATCCCTCCACTTT.

This clonotype came up a few times. The chain joins TRBV12-3 or TRBV12-4 to TRBJ2-3, with D tentatively TRBD2 (5 bases). Trimming cost V 5 bases and J 7 bases, with 13 bases left between them. The CDR3 loop spans 13 amino acids. CDR3 protein: CASSGSSFYTQYF. The CDR3 nucleotides are TGTGCCAGCAGTGGGAGTTCTTTTTATACGCAGTATTTT.

This clonotype appeared a few times. The chain uses TRBV18 and TRBJ1-1; D is unclear. This CDR3 spans 13 amino acids. Germline-derived CDR1 and CDR2 are KGHSH and LQKENI. V dropped 3 bases and J dropped 1 base, with 6 bases sitting between them. Here the CDR3 reads CASSPNGNTEAFF. The CDR3 DNA follows: TGTGCCAGCTCACCCAACGGGAACACTGAAGCTTTCTTT.

There are many counts of this clonotype. This chain joins TRBV11-2 and TRBJ2-5; TRBD2 might be the D (5 bases). The CDR3 has 11 amino acids. Germline values: CDR1 SGHAT, CDR2 FQNNGV. Trimming took 5 bases from V and 7 from J, leaving 8 bases between them. The CDR3 DNA reads as TGTGCCAGCAGCGTCGGAGGGACCCAGTACTTC. It encodes CASSVGGTQYF.

The CDR3 bases are TGTGCCAGCAGTCGACAGGGACTCATAACAGATACGCAGTATTTT. It translates to CASSRQGLITDTQYF. The chain employs TRBV12-3 or TRBV12-4 and TRBJ2-3; maybe TRBD1 (7 bases). The CDR3 loop spans 15 amino acids. Between the trimmed V and J ends, which lost 5 bases and 3 bases, there was a span of 15 bases.

This clonotype turned up a few times. The chain joins TRBV6-2 or TRBV6-3 to TRBJ2-3; D tentatively reads TRBD1 or TRBD2 (5 bases each). Looked up from germline, CDR1 is MNHEY and CDR2 is SVGEGT. The CDR3 runs 14 residues. V shed 0 bases and J shed 2 bases, with 6 bases lying between them. The CDR3: CASSYSGTTDTQYF. The CDR3 DNA is TGTGCCAGCAGTTACTCCGGGACCACAGATACGCAGTATTTT.

The chain links TRBV28 to TRBJ2-7; 7 bases agree with TRBD1. Germline CDR1 and CDR2: MDHEN and SYDVKM. This CDR3 is built from 14 residues. The J segment lost 3 bases and the V segment lost 6 bases, leaving 8 bases of the junction unmatched. The CDR3 nucleotides read TGTGCCAGCAGCCCCCGGGACAGCTTCTACGAGCAGTACTTC. Translating gives CASSPRDSFYEQYF.

This clonotype has a handful of counts. This chain links TRBV5-6 with TRBJ2-1, with D perhaps TRBD2 (5 bases). The CDR3 has 14 residues. In germline, CDR1 is SGHDT, CDR2 YYEEEE. V lost 4 bases and J lost 4, with 12 bases in between. The CDR3 region is CASSQEAGYNEQFF. Written as DNA, the CDR3 is TGTGCCAGCAGCCAGGAGGCAGGTTACAATGAGCAGTTCTTC.

This clonotype has ten or more counts. The V call is TRBV7-6, the J call TRBJ2-3, with a weak D call TRBD2 (5 bases). Germline V lookup: CDR1 SGHVS, CDR2 FNYEAQ. The V and J ends lost 8 bases and 2 bases respectively, with 11 bases between them. CDR3 size: 13 residues. The CDR3 spells CASGKAATDTQYF. The CDR3 DNA reads TGTGCCAGCGGAAAAGCGGCCACAGATACGCAGTATTTT.

The chain carries TRBV6-5 and TRBJ1-5; 7 bases fit TRBD1. Germline loops: CDR1 MNHEY, CDR2 SVGAGI. The trim removed 6 bases at V and 0 bases at J, leaving 5 bases unmatched. The CDR3 length is 15 residues. CDR3 nucleotides: TGTGCCAGCAGGCGGCAGGGGGTTAGCAATCAGCCCCAGCATTTT. It encodes CASRRQGVSNQPQHF.